These 27 T cell receptor beta chains share one sample of origin, sequenced in a study of a mutant IDH1 vaccine in newly diagnosed glioma. These TCRs are of unknown antigen specificity. Described time point: week 35, safety follow-up. One vaccine dose held 300 ug of mutant IDH1 20-mer peptide and came with topical imiquimod. Sequenced by immunoSEQ multiplex PCR; TCRdb stores in-frame clones only, minus some. In the table there are more than 55,000 clones, less than 90% of which are singletons. The material was PBMCs, obtained from a glioma patient whose treatment included an IDH1 peptide vaccine. The receptors stem from a man aged 25 to 45 with glioma.

This clone was counted a few times. The V and J genes are TRBV30 and TRBJ1-1; 7 positions match TRBD1. The CDR3 totals 13 residues. The ends lost 6 bases at V and 1 base at J; junction bases unmatched: 5. CDR1 and CDR2 from the germline V gene are GTSNPN and SVGIG (reference sequence). The CDR3 region has the DNA TGTGCCTGTCCGGGACAGAGGAACACTGAAGCTTTCTTT. Translation: CACPGQRNTEAFF. Supplemented by reference TRBV30 and TRBJ1-1, the full variable domain reads SQTIHQWPATLVQPVGSPLSLECTVEGTSNPNLYWYRQAAGRGLQLLFYSVGIGQISSEVPQNLSASRPQDRQFILSSKKLLLSDSGFYLCACPGQRNTEAFFGQGTRLTVV.

This clone has a single count. V is TRBV6-5 and J is TRBJ2-5; TRBD1 matches at 7 bases. There are 14 residues in the CDR3. Unmatched junction bases numbered 4, after V lost 2 bases and J lost 4 bases. CDR1 is MNHEY and CDR2 is SVGAGI in the germline V gene. The CDR3, as DNA: TGTGCCAGCAGTTACAGGGGGCGGAGAGAGACCCAGTACTTC. It encodes CASSYRGRRETQYF.

This chain uses TRBV5-1 with TRBJ2-2, with a weak D call TRBD1 (5 bases). This CDR3 region has 17 residues. V was shortened by 4 bases and J by 0 bases, with 16 bases between the two germline ends. Germline CDR1 and CDR2: SGHRS and YFSETQ. The CDR3 coding sequence is TGCGCCAGCAGCATTACAGGTTATTTTGCGAACACCGGGGAGCTGTTTTTT. It encodes CASSITGYFANTGELFF. Drawing the rest from reference TRBV5-1 and TRBJ2-2, the complete variable domain is KAGVTQTPRYLIKTRGQQVTLSCSPISGHRSVSWYQQTPGQGLQFLFEYFSETQRNKGNFPGRFSGRQFSNSRSEMNVSTLELGDSALYLCASSITGYFANTGELFFGEGSRLTVL.

The chain has TRBV5-1 and TRBJ2-3; D gene unclear. Germline V gene data show CDR1 as SGHRS and CDR2 as YFSETQ. The V gene lost 4 bases and the J gene lost 0 bases, with 9 bases spanning the gap. This CDR3 comprises 14 residues. The CDR3 protein is CASSPDLSTDTQYF. CDR3 DNA: TGCGCCAGCAGCCCCGACTTAAGCACAGATACGCAGTATTTT.

DNA for the CDR3: TGTGCCAGCAGCCGACCGGGACCCCAAGAGACCCAGTACTTC. Protein sequence: CASSRPGPQETQYF. This chain uses TRBV11-2 with TRBJ2-5; either TRBD1 or TRBD2 may fit D (5 bases each). V lost 5 bases to trimming and J lost 1 base, with 11 bases between them. Germline V CDR1 and CDR2: SGHAT, FQNNGV. CDR3 length: 14 residues.

This clone is judged medium-sized (0.01 to 0.1%). This chain connects TRBV11-2 to TRBJ1-1, with D uncertain. This CDR3 contains 14 residues. Deletions cut 1 base from V and 6 bases from J, with 12 bases between. Germline CDR1 reads SGHAT; CDR2 reads FQNNGV. CDR3 nucleotides: TGTGCCAGCAGCTTAGGGGAGGTGGGAGCTGAAGCTTTCTTT. Translated: CASSLGEVGAEAFF.

The genes are TRBV7-6 and TRBJ2-5, with 9 bases that match TRBD2. From germline, CDR1 is SGHVS and CDR2 FNYEAQ. The CDR3 consists of 16 residues. V lost 5 bases, J lost 2 bases, and 9 bases stayed unmatched. The CDR3 here is CASSQPGLAPQETQYF. The CDR3 DNA follows: TGTGCCAGCAGCCAACCGGGACTAGCACCACAAGAGACCCAGTACTTC.

The rearrangement links TRBV30 to TRBJ1-1; a weak D match, TRBD1 (5 bases). V gave up 5 bases and J gave up 4 bases, with 17 bases separating them. The CDR3 is 14 amino acids. Germline-derived CDR1 and CDR2 are GTSNPN and SVGIG (reference sequence). CDR3 sequence reads: CAWWTLGVTTEAFF. The CDR3 DNA reads TGTGCCTGGTGGACCTTGGGGGTGACCACTGAAGCTTTCTTT.

The J gene is TRBJ1-2, the V gene TRBV7-8; D uncertain. Trimming removed 2 bases at V and 7 bases at J, with 11 bases between. Germline V gene sequence: CDR1 SGHVS, CDR2 FQNEAQ. This CDR3 has 13 residues. The CDR3 loop reads CASSLTSFAGYTF. CDR3 nucleotide sequence: TGTGCCAGCAGCTTAACCTCCTTCGCTGGCTACACCTTC.

This chain links TRBV27 with TRBJ1-1; no firm D call. Looked up from germline, CDR1 is MNHEY and CDR2 is SMNVEV (reference sequence). Trimming cost V 5 bases and J 4 bases, with 23 bases left between them. The CDR3 has 17 amino acids. The CDR3 DNA reads as TGTGCCAGCAGTCCCTTCGAATTGAAGGGTAGCATCACTGAAGCTTTCTTT. Amino acids: CASSPFELKGSITEAFF.

This clone was seen only a few times. This chain connects TRBV4-1 to TRBJ1-1; D call uncertain. CDR3 length: 13 residues. Germline CDR1 reads MGHRA; CDR2 reads YSYEKL. V lost 1 base and J lost 0, with 3 bases in between. CDR3: CASSQGVNTEAFF. CDR3 sequence (DNA): TGCGCCAGCAGCCAAGGGGTGAACACTGAAGCTTTCTTT.

The chain has TRBV18 and TRBJ1-1, with 9 bases identical to TRBD1. V shed 1 base, J shed 4 bases, and the junction held 13 bases outside the gene matches. CDR3 length: 18 residues. Germline V gene lookup returns CDR1 KGHSH and CDR2 LQKENI. The CDR3 coding sequence is TGTGCCAGCTCACCACAGATTCTCGGGACAGGGTATGGCACTGAAGCTTTCTTT. As protein: CASSPQILGTGYGTEAFF.

The chain combines TRBV18 with TRBJ1-5, with D perhaps matching TRBD1 (6 bases). The CDR3 has 14 amino acids. With 6 bases removed from V and 4 bases from J, the gap between germline ends came to 13 bases. CDR1 and CDR2 from the germline V gene are KGHSH and LQKENI. The CDR3 sequence: CASSRRDTNQPQHF. CDR3 in DNA: TGTGCCAGCTCCCGCCGGGACACTAATCAGCCCCAGCATTTT.

The table lists this clone with a few counts. V is TRBV7-9 and J is TRBJ1-1; D perhaps matches TRBD1 (6 bases). Per the germline V gene, CDR1 is SEHNR and CDR2 is FQNEAQ (reference sequence). V was trimmed by 4 bases and J by 1 base, leaving 10 bases between them. CDR3 size: 14 residues. DNA of the CDR3: TGTGCCAGCAGCTCACGGGACAAGAACACTGAAGCTTTCTTT. This sequence encodes CASSSRDKNTEAFF. The full variable domain, completed using reference TRBV7-9 and TRBJ1-1, is DTGVSQNPRHKITKRGQNVTFRCDPISEHNRLYWYRQTLGQGPEFLTYFQNEAQLEKSRLLSDRFSAERPKGSFSTLEIQRTEQGDSAMYLCASSSRDKNTEAFFGQGTRLTVV.

The CDR3: CASSLETVLNTEAFF. Here the CDR3 DNA reads TGTGCCAGCAGCTTAGAGACGGTGTTGAACACTGAAGCTTTCTTT. The chain combines TRBV7-9 with TRBJ1-1; D gene unclear. The CDR3 is 15 amino acids. CDR1 is SEHNR, CDR2 FQNEAQ, per germline (reference sequence). With 1 base removed from V and 0 bases from J, the gap between germline ends came to 9 bases. Together with reference TRBV7-9 and TRBJ1-1, the CDR3 gives the full variable domain: DTGVSQNPRHKITKRGQNVTFRCDPISEHNRLYWYRQTLGQGPEFLTYFQNEAQLEKSRLLSDRFSAERPKGSFSTLEIQRTEQGDSAMYLCASSLETVLNTEAFFGQGTRLTVV.

The chain couples TRBV5-6 to TRBJ2-1; D gene uncertain. Trimming stripped 3 bases from V and 7 bases from J, with 20 bases between. CDR3 length: 16 residues. Per germline, CDR1 SGHDT and CDR2 YYEEEE. The CDR3 DNA sequence: TGTGCCAGCAGCTACCCTACACTAATCTTGGGGAATGAGCAGTTCTTC. This codes for CASSYPTLILGNEQFF.

The chain couples TRBV14 to TRBJ2-1; 7 bases line up with TRBD1. The CDR3 length is 17 residues. The trim removed 3 bases at V and 3 bases at J, leaving 11 bases unmatched. Per the germline V gene, CDR1 is SGHDN and CDR2 is FVKESK. CDR3 sequence (DNA): TGTGCCAGCAGCCAGTACACCGGGACAGTGATCTACAATGAGCAGTTCTTC. Translation: CASSQYTGTVIYNEQFF.

The chain employs TRBV5-1 and TRBJ2-5; no clear D gene. Trimming took 0 bases from V and 3 from J, leaving 9 bases between them. Germline CDR1 and CDR2: SGHRS and YFSETQ. This CDR3 is 14 amino acids long. The CDR3 here is CASSLVVGEETQYF. CDR3 DNA sequence: TGCGCCAGCAGCTTGGTGGTGGGTGAAGAGACCCAGTACTTC.

The chain has TRBV21-1 and TRBJ1-2. TRBV21-1 is a known pseudogene. This CDR3 contains 12 residues. The CDR3 nucleotides read TGTGCCGGATTAGTTACTAACTATGGCTACACCTTC. It codes for CAGLVTNYGYTF.

The chain links TRBV29-1 to TRBJ1-5, with 9 bases matching TRBD1. The CDR3 contains 17 residues. Losses at the gene ends were 0 bases for V and 6 bases for J; bases not matched to a gene: 12. Germline CDR1 reads SQVTM; CDR2 reads ANQGSEA. CDR3 sequence reads: CSVEEQGACLSCQPQHF. The CDR3 nucleotides read TGCAGCGTTGAAGAACAGGGGGCATGTTTGTCTTGTCAGCCCCAGCATTTT.

This clone has a handful of counts. The CDR3 loop reads CSVKVARNDEQFF. DNA of the CDR3: TGCAGCGTAAAGGTCGCTAGAAATGATGAGCAGTTCTTC. The chain is built from TRBV29-1 and TRBJ2-1; D call uncertain. There are 13 residues in the CDR3. V lost 6 bases, J lost 8 bases, and 17 bases lay in between. Germline CDR1 reads SQVTM; CDR2 reads ANQGSEA.

The V call is TRBV28, the J call TRBJ2-7; possibly TRBD2 for D (6 bases). The germline V gene encodes CDR1 MDHEN and CDR2 SYDVKM. This CDR3 comprises 12 residues. Between the trimmed V and J ends, which lost 11 bases and 1 base, there was a span of 12 bases. The CDR3 sequence: CAVARGSYEQYF. CDR3 nucleotide sequence: TGTGCCGTAGCACGGGGGTCCTACGAGCAGTACTTC.

V gene TRBV5-4 combines with J gene TRBJ2-5; D may be TRBD1 (6 bases). V was cut by 9 bases and J by 5 bases, with 14 bases left in between. The germline gives CDR1 SGHNT, CDR2 YYREEE (reference sequence). The CDR3 consists of 12 residues. The CDR3 bases are TGTGCCACCTGGGCCCAGGGGGAGACCCAGTACTTC. Residues: CATWAQGETQYF.

The CDR3 sequence: CASSQDYGGINYGELFF. DNA of the CDR3: TGCGCCAGCAGCCAAGATTACGGGGGGATTAATTACGGGGAGCTGTTTTTT. The J gene is TRBJ2-2, the V gene TRBV4-1; 7 bases are a match to TRBD2. The CDR3 extends over 17 amino acids. J lost 7 bases, V lost 0 bases, and 11 bases had no gene match. Germline V gene sequence: CDR1 MGHRA, CDR2 YSYEKL.

The chain uses TRBV5-6 and TRBJ2-1; D might be TRBD2 (5 bases). This CDR3 is built from 14 residues. Germline V CDR1 and CDR2: SGHDT, YYEEEE. Trimming left V 2 bases short and J 1 base short, with 7 bases between. DNA for the CDR3: TGTGCCAGCAGCTTCGGGATTTCCTACAATGAGCAGTTCTTC. It translates to CASSFGISYNEQFF.

This chain joins TRBV19 and TRBJ2-2; unclear D gene. Germline V gene data show CDR1 as LNHDA and CDR2 as SQIVND (reference sequence). The V end lost 4 bases, the J end lost 8 bases, and 8 bases lay between the germline ends. The CDR3 contains 12 residues. The CDR3 sequence: CASSTRVGELFF. In DNA form, the CDR3 reads TGTGCCAGTAGTACAAGGGTGGGGGAGCTGTTTTTT.

The genes are TRBV2 and TRBJ2-1; TRBD2 agrees at 12 bases. V shed 1 base and J 3 bases; nucleotides not matched to a gene: 1. The CDR3 consists of 16 residues. Germline V lookup: CDR1 SNHLY, CDR2 FYNNEI. CDR3 coding DNA: TGTGCCAGCAGTGAAGGACTAGCGGGAGTCTACAATGAGCAGTTCTTC. This encodes CASSEGLAGVYNEQFF.